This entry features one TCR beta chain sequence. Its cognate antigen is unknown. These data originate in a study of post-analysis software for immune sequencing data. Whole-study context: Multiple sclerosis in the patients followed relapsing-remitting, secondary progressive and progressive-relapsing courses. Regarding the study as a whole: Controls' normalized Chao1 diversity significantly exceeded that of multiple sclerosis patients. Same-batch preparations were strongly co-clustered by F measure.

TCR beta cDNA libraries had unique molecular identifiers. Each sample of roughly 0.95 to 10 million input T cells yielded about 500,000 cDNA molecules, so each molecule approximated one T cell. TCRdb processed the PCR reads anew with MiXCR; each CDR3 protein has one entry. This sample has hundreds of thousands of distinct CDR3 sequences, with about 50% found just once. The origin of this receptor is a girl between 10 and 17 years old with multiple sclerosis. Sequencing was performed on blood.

The CDR3 DNA reads TGTGCCAGCAGTTTATCGACTCGAGGGACCCACGAGCAGTACTTC. It encodes CASSLSTRGTHEQYF. The genes are TRBV27 and TRBJ2-7, with D possibly being TRBD1 or TRBD2 (5 bases each). The germline V and J ends were trimmed by 0 bases and 5 bases, with 14 bases remaining between them. The CDR3 spans 15 residues. CDR1 and CDR2 (germline): MNHEY, SMNVEV (reference sequence).